The T cell receptor beta chain under discussion was sequenced for a study of identical twins' blood T cells. Study summary: Approximately 50 million reads covered roughly 6 alpha-chain and roughly 6 beta-chain libraries. Study-wide results and limits: V gene usage reportedly matched far better within twin pairs than unrelated donors. Shared environment remains a possible cause of twin similarity.

This clonotype was seen more than once but under ten times. Its antigen is currently unknown. In the original processing: Each library had roughly 2 to 4 million CDR3 reads and about 85,000 to nearly 550,000 clonotypes. Each CDR3 protein is one row after TCRdb ran MiXCR on the 5' RACE reads. The V and J calls follow TCRdb's processing rather than the paper's. The sample includes 350,000 to 450,000 distinct CDR3 sequences, 25% to 35% of them seen just once. The CDR3 is made up of 15 amino acids. Germline CDR1 SGDLS, CDR2 YYNGEE. The germline V and J ends were trimmed by 4 bases and 0 bases, with 10 bases remaining between them.

The specimen was PBMCs. The sequence was obtained from a woman aged 18 to 55 in good health. This chain connects TRBV9 to TRBJ2-2; D ambiguous. The CDR3 reads CASSPNPANTGELFF. Here the CDR3 DNA reads TGTGCCAGCAGCCCCAACCCCGCGAACACCGGGGAGCTGTTTTTT.